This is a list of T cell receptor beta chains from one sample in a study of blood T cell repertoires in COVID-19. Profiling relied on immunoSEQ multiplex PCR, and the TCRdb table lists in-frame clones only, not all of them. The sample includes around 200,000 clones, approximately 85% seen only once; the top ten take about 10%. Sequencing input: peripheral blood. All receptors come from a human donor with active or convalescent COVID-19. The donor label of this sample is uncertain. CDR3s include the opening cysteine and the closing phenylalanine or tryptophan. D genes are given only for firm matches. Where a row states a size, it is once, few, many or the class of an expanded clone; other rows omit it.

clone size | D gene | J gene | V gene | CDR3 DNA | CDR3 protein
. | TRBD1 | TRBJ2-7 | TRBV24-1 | TGTGCCACCAGACTACAGGGGGGCACCTACGAGCAGTACTTC | CATRLQGGTYEQYF
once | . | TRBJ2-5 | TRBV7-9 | TGTGCCAGCAGCCCCTTCCAAGGGGTTGAGACCCAGTACTTC | CASSPFQGVETQYF
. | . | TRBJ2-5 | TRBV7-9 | TGTGCCAGCAGCTTAGGTCGGACAGCGGACCAAGAGACCCAGTACTTC | CASSLGRTADQETQYF
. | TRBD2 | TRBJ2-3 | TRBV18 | TGTGCCAGCTCACCACGTTCGAGCAGCGGGGCTGTTAAGGATACGCAGTATTTT | CASSPRSSSGAVKDTQYF
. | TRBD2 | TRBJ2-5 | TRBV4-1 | TGCGCCAGCAGCCAAGTTGCCCCGGGGGGGGGAGCGGGGAGGCAAGAGACCCAGTACTTC | CASSQVAPGGGAGRQETQYF
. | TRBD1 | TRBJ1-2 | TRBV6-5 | TGTGCCAGCAGTAGGACAGGGGGGCTCGGCTACACCTTC | CASSRTGGLGYTF
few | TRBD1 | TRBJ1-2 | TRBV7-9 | TGTGCCAGCAGCCGACAGGGCATGAACTATGGCTACACCTTC | CASSRQGMNYGYTF
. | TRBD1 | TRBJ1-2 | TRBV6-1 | TGTGCCAGCAGTGAGCACAGGGGTGCCTATGGCTACACCTTC | CASSEHRGAYGYTF
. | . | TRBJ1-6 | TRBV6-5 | TGTGCCAGCAGTTACTCGAGCCCCAATAATTCACCCCTCCACTTT | CASSYSSPNNSPLHF
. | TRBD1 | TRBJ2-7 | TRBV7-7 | TGTGCCAGCAGCTCAGATCCGGGACAGAGTGGCGAGCAGTACTTC | CASSSDPGQSGEQYF
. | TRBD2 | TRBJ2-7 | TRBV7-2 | TGTGCCAGCAGCCCTTCTTCTAGCGGGGGGGCCTACGAGCAGTACTTC | CASSPSSSGGAYEQYF
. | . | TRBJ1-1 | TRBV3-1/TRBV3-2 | TGTGCCAGCAGCCAACGGGTCACTGAAGCTTTCTTT | CASSQRVTEAFF
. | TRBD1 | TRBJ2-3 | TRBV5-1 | TGCGCCAGCAGCTGGGGACAGGGGGGCACAGATACGCAGTATTTT | CASSWGQGGTDTQYF
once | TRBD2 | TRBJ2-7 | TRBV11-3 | TGTGCCAGCAGCTTAGCTCTTTGGGCTAGCGGGAGATACGAGCAGTACTTC | CASSLALWASGRYEQYF
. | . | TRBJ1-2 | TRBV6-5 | TGTGCCAGTGGGACTGAGAATGGCTACACCTTC | CASGTENGYTF
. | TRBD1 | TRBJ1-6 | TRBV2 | TGTGCCTTAGGTTCCGGGACAGGGAACTCACCCCTCCACTTT | CALGSGTGNSPLHF
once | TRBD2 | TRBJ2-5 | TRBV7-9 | TGTGCCAGCAGCCCCCCGGGCCTCCGTGGTAGCGGGATATACTTC | CASSPPGLRGSGIYF
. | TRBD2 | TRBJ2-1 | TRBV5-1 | TGCGCCAGCAGCCTACTAGCGGGGGAGTACAATGAGCAGTTCTTC | CASSLLAGEYNEQFF
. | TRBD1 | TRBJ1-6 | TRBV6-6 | TGTGCCAGCAGCTCGCAAAGGCTCGCGGGACAGGCTAGCTATAATTCACCCCTCCACTTT | CASSSQRLAGQASYNSPLHF
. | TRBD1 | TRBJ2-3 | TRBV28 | TGTGCCAGCAGTCCTTGGACAGGGAAAACAGATACGCAGTATTTT | CASSPWTGKTDTQYF